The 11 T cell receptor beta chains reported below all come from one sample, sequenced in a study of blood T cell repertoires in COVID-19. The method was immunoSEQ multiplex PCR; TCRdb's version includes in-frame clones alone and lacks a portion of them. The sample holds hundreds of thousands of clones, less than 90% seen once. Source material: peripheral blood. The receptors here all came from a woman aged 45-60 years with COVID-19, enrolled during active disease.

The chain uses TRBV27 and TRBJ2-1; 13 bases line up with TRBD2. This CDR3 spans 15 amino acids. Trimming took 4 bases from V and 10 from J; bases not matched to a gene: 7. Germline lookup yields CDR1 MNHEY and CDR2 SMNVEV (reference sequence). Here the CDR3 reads CASSSTSGGAWEQFF. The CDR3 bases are TGTGCCAGCAGTTCTACTAGCGGGGGGGCCTGGGAGCAGTTCTTC.

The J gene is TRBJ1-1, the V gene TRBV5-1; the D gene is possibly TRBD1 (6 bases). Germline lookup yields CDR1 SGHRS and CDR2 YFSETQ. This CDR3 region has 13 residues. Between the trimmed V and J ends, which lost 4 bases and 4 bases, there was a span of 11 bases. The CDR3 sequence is CASSTSRGTEAFF. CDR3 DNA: TGCGCCAGCAGCACCTCCAGGGGCACTGAAGCTTTCTTT.

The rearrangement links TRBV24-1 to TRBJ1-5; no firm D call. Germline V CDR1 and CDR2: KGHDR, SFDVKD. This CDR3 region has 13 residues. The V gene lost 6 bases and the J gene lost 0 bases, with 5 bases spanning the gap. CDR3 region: CATSINSNQPQHF. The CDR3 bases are TGTGCCACCAGTATAAATAGCAATCAGCCCCAGCATTTT.

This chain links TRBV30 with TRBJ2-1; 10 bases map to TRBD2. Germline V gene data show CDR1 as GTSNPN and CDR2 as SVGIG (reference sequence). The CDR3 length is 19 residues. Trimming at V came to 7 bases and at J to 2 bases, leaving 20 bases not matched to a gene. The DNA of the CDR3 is TGTGCCTTAAAAAGTCGGGCTAGCGGGGGTACTATTGCCTACAATGAGCAGTTCTTC. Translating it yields CALKSRASGGTIAYNEQFF.

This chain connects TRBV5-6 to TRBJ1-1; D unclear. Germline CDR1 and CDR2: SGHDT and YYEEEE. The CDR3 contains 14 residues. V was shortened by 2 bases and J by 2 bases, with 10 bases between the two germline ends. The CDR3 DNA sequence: TGTGCCAGCAGCTTCCAGGTCTACAACACTGAAGCTTTCTTT. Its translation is CASSFQVYNTEAFF.

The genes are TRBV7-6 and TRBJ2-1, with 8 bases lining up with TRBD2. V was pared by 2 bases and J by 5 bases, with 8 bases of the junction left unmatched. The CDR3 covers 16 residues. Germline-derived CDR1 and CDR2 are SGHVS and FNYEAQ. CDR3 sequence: CASSLYSGAPNNEQFF. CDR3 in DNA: TGTGCCAGCAGCTTATATAGCGGGGCCCCCAACAATGAGCAGTTCTTC. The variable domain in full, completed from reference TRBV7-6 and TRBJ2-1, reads GAGVSQSPRYKVTKRGQDVALRCDPISGHVSLYWYRQALGQGPEFLTYFNYEAQQDKSGLPNDRFSAERPEGSISTLTIQRTEQRDSAMYRCASSLYSGAPNNEQFFGPGTRLTVL.

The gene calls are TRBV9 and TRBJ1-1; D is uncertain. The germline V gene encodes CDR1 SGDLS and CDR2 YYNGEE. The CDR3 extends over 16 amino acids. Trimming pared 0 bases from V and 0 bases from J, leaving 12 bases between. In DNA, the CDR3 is TGTGCCAGCAGCGTAGGGGTAGCCATCCTGAACACTGAAGCTTTCTTT. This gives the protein CASSVGVAILNTEAFF.

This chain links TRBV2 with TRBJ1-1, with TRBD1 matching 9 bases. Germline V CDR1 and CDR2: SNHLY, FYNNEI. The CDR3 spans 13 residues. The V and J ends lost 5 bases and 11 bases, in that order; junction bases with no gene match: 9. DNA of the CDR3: TGTGCCAGCAGTCCAGCCGGGACAGGGTACGCTTTCTTT. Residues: CASSPAGTGYAFF.

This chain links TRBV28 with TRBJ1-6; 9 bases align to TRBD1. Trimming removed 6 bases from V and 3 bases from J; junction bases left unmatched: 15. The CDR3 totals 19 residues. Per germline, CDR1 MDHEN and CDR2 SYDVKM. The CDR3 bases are TGTGCCAGCAGAACCTCCGGGACAGGGATCCCATTCTATAATTCACCCCTCCACTTT. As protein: CASRTSGTGIPFYNSPLHF.

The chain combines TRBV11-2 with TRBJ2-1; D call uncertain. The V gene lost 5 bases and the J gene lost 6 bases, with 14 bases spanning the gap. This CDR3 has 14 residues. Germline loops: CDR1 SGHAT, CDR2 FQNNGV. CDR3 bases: TGTGCCAGCAGCCGGCATGGCGGCCTCAATGAGCAGTTCTTC. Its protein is CASSRHGGLNEQFF.

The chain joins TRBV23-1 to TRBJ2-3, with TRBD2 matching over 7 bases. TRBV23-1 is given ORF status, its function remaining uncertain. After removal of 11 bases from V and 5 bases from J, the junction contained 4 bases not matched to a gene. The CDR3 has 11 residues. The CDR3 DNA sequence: TGCGCCTCTTCGGGGGGAGATACGCAGTATTTT. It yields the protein CASSGGDTQYF.